The 8 T cell receptor beta chains below all came from one sample that was sequenced in a study of OX40 agonist ivuxolimab in advanced cancers. Clones were sequenced by immunoSEQ multiplex PCR, and TCRdb holds only the in-frame ones, with some missing. The sample lists nearly 45,000 clones, around three quarters occurring once. This sample comprised CD4+ or CD8+ T cells sorted from blood, obtained in a trial of the OX40 agonist ivuxolimab. The source is an adult with an advanced solid tumor such as melanoma, head and neck, liver or kidney cancer.

The chain recombines TRBV7-2 with TRBJ1-1; D is ambiguous. Trimming cost V 4 bases and J 7 bases, with 13 bases left between them. Germline V gene lookup returns CDR1 SGHTA and CDR2 FQGNSA. The CDR3 is made up of 13 amino acids. The CDR3 region has the DNA TGTGCCAGCAGCTCGCCTGGACGGCATGAAGCTTTCTTT. Its protein product is CASSSPGRHEAFF.

The chain links TRBV12-5 to TRBJ2-7, with a weak D call TRBD2 (5 bases). Trimming removed 1 base at V and 11 bases at J, with 12 bases between. The CDR3 has 12 residues. The germline V gene encodes CDR1 LGHNT and CDR2 FRNRAP. The DNA of the CDR3 is TGTGCTAGTGGTTTGGGGCCCGGGCGGGAGTACTTC. It codes for CASGLGPGREYF.

The chain joins TRBV7-2 to TRBJ2-3, with 7 bases aligning to TRBD2. J lost 2 bases, V lost 4 bases, and 3 bases had no gene match. Germline CDR1 reads SGHTA; CDR2 reads FQGNSA. The CDR3 spans 14 residues. CDR3 in amino acids: CASSYRDYTDTQYF. The DNA for the CDR3 is TGTGCCAGCAGCTACCGGGACTACACAGATACGCAGTATTTT.

As to this clone: The same CDR3 arises from other DNA sequences in this sample as well. The CDR3 sequence: CASSGGSYNSPLHF. DNA for the CDR3: TGTGCCAGCAGCGGGGGCTCCTATAATTCACCCCTCCACTTT. This chain uses TRBV9 with TRBJ1-6, with no clear D. In germline, CDR1 is SGDLS, CDR2 YYNGEE. The V gene lost 3 bases and the J gene lost 0 bases, with 4 bases spanning the gap. The CDR3 contains 14 residues.

V gene TRBV5-4 combines with J gene TRBJ1-1; tentative D call: TRBD1 (5 bases). With 5 bases removed from V and 0 bases from J, the gap between germline ends came to 26 bases. There are 19 residues in the CDR3. Germline V gives CDR1 SGHNT, CDR2 YYREEE (reference sequence). CDR3 coding DNA: TGTGCCAGCAGTCTGCAGGGAGGTATCCGTCCCTTTATGAACACTGAAGCTTTCTTT. Protein product: CASSLQGGIRPFMNTEAFF.

The chain joins TRBV6-6 to TRBJ2-2, with D perhaps matching TRBD1 (6 bases). Germline V gives CDR1 MNHNY, CDR2 SVGAGI (reference sequence). Trimming shortened V by 6 bases and J by 4 bases, and 15 bases separated the two germline ends. This CDR3 has 15 residues. The DNA of the CDR3 is TGTGCCAGCAGCCCGCAGGGGTACGGCACCGGGGAGCTGTTTTTT. Its translation: CASSPQGYGTGELFF.

J is TRBJ2-5 and V is TRBV30; D is perhaps TRBD2 (7 bases). The V gene lost 6 bases and the J gene lost 5 bases, with 22 bases spanning the gap. The CDR3 runs 15 residues. CDR1 is GTSNPN and CDR2 is SVGIG in the germline V gene (reference sequence). The CDR3 DNA is TGTGCCTGTTCTGGGGGCGGGGGTCGGGGGGAGACCCAGTACTTC. Protein: CACSGGGGRGETQYF.

The chain joins TRBV7-3 to TRBJ1-5; the D is unclear. Trimming took 5 bases from V and 2 from J, leaving 16 bases between them. The CDR3 is 16 residues long. Germline V gene lookup returns CDR1 SGHTA and CDR2 FQGTGA. CDR3 in DNA: TGTGCCAGCAGCGAAAGACGCTTCCGAGGCAATCAGCCCCAGCATTTT. This encodes CASSERRFRGNQPQHF. The full variable domain, completed using reference TRBV7-3 and TRBJ1-5, is GAGVSQTPSNKVTEKGKYVELRCDPISGHTALYWYRQSLGQGPEFLIYFQGTGAADDSGLPNDRFFAVRPEGSVSTLKIQRTERGDSAVYLCASSERRFRGNQPQHFGDGTRLSIL.